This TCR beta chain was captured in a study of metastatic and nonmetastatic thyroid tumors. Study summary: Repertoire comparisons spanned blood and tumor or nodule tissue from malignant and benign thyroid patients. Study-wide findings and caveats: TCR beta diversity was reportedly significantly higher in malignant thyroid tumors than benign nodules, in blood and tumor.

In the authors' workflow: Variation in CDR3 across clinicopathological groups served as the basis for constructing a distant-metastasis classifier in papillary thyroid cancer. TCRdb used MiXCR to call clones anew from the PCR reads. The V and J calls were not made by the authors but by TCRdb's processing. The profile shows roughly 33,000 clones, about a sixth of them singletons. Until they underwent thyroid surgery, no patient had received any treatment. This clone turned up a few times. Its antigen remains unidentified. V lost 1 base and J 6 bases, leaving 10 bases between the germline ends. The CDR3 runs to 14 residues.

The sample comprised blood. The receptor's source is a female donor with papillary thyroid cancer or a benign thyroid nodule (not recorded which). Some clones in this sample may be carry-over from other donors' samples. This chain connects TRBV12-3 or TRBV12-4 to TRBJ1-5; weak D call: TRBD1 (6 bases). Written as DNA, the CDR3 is TGTGCCAGCAGTTTAGGGGGGGCTTTTCAGCCCCAGCATTTT. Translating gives CASSLGGAFQPQHF.